The 18 T cell receptor beta chains reported below all come from one sample, sequenced in a study of vaccination and CD4 T cells after COVID-19. CD4+ T cells that had been cultured provided DNA sequenced with the Oncomine TCR Beta short-read assay. One entry per CDR3 protein results from TCRdb running MiXCR on the PCR reads. Of 20,000 to 25,000 distinct CDR3 sequences listed, around two fifths are singletons. Treatment in this sample: roughly ten-day PBMC culture with coronavirus spike peptide pools or control peptides (ViraFEST assay). Their cognate antigens are unknown. The sequencing here drew on CD4+ T cells from blood, cultured in vitro, taken before SARS-CoV-2 vaccination. The receptors originated from a human donor who had recovered from COVID-19.

This clonotype was observed a handful of times. This rearrangement joins TRBV12-3 or TRBV12-4 to TRBJ1-2, with D maybe TRBD1 (5 bases). The CDR3 consists of 16 residues. V lost 1 base, J lost 6 bases, and 18 bases lay in between. CDR3 sequence reads: CASSLGAGITPHGYTF. CDR3 DNA sequence: TGTGCCAGCAGTTTAGGGGCAGGGATCACCCCCCATGGCTACACCTTC.

The gene calls are TRBV20-1 and TRBJ1-2, with TRBD1 matching 8 bases. Looked up from germline, CDR1 is DFQATT and CDR2 is SNEGSKA (reference sequence). This CDR3 is built from 13 residues. V trimming: 3 bases; J trimming: 7 bases; junction bases outside the gene matches: 7. DNA for the CDR3: TGCAGTGCTAGCCCCGGACAGGGCTTTGGCTACACCTTC. It specifies CSASPGQGFGYTF.

The chain employs TRBV20-1 and TRBJ2-6; D remains unclear. Germline V gives CDR1 DFQATT, CDR2 SNEGSKA (reference sequence). This CDR3 is 13 amino acids long. The V gene lost 5 bases and the J gene lost 2 bases, with 7 bases spanning the gap. This CDR3 is CSALGPGANVLTF. The CDR3 DNA sequence: TGCAGTGCTCTCGGACCTGGGGCCAACGTCCTGACTTTC.

The chain employs TRBV6-1 and TRBJ1-1; the D is unclear. Germline V gene lookup returns CDR1 MNHNS and CDR2 SASEGT. This CDR3 has 15 amino acids. V lost 6 bases and J 3 bases, leaving 17 bases between the germline ends. The CDR3 nucleotides read TGTGCCAGCAGATCAATTGAAAAGTGGCACACTGAAGCTTTCTTT. This codes for CASRSIEKWHTEAFF.

This clonotype was seen a few times. The J gene is TRBJ2-3, the V gene TRBV20-1; TRBD2 agrees at 7 bases. The CDR3 length is 16 residues. The V gene's germline CDR1 is DFQATT and CDR2 SNEGSKA (reference sequence). V was pared by 5 bases and J by 0 bases, with 11 bases of the junction left unmatched. The CDR3 is CSAQPHLRGSTDTQYF. The CDR3 DNA is TGCAGTGCTCAACCCCATTTGCGGGGGAGCACAGATACGCAGTATTTT.

J is TRBJ2-3 and V is TRBV7-2; D might be TRBD2 (6 bases). CDR1 SGHTA and CDR2 FQGNSA come from the germline V gene. The CDR3 sequence is 14 residues long. Between the trimmed V and J ends, which lost 5 bases and 4 bases, there was a span of 13 bases. For the CDR3, the DNA is TGTGCCAGCAGCCTTGGACTAACGGCAGATACGCAGTATTTT. This gives the protein CASSLGLTADTQYF.

This clonotype came up once. V gene TRBV7-9 combines with J gene TRBJ2-2; 9 bases agree with TRBD1. There are 18 residues in the CDR3. From germline, CDR1 is SEHNR and CDR2 FQNEAQ (reference sequence). Germline trimming cut 5 bases from V and 7 bases from J; bases unmatched to any gene: 17. The CDR3: CASSPRGTGWFSVGELFF. The CDR3 DNA sequence: TGTGCCAGCAGCCCCAGAGGGACAGGGTGGTTCTCCGTCGGGGAGCTGTTTTTT.

The chain recombines TRBV30 with TRBJ1-2; D is ambiguous. V lost 8 bases to trimming and J lost 8 bases, with 9 bases between them. Germline V gene lookup returns CDR1 GTSNPN and CDR2 SVGIG (reference sequence). This CDR3 is 9 amino acids long. The CDR3 is CAEGEGYTF. DNA for the CDR3: TGTGCCGAGGGTGAGGGCTACACCTTC.

This clonotype has a handful of counts. The chain uses TRBV10-3 and TRBJ1-1; D might be TRBD1 (6 bases). The ends were cut back, 5 bases at V and 8 bases at J, with 12 bases in the middle. Germline loops: CDR1 ENHRY, CDR2 SYGVKD. The CDR3 runs 12 residues. CDR3 sequence reads: CAISPGGWEAFF. The CDR3 coding sequence is TGTGCCATCAGTCCCGGGGGCTGGGAAGCTTTCTTT.

The sample holds a few counts of this clonotype. The chain combines TRBV7-6 with TRBJ1-6; unclear D gene. The germline V gene encodes CDR1 SGHVS and CDR2 FNYEAQ. The CDR3 extends over 23 amino acids. V was trimmed by 1 base and J by 0 bases, leaving 28 bases between them. The CDR3, as DNA: TGTGCCAGCAGCTTAGTTTCCGCCCCCCATTATAGCCAACCGAGCTCCTATAATTCACCCCTCCACTTT. Translating gives CASSLVSAPHYSQPSSYNSPLHF. Combining the CDR3 with reference TRBV7-6 and TRBJ1-6 gives the whole variable domain GAGVSQSPRYKVTKRGQDVALRCDPISGHVSLYWYRQALGQGPEFLTYFNYEAQQDKSGLPNDRFSAERPEGSISTLTIQRTEQRDSAMYRCASSLVSAPHYSQPSSYNSPLHFGNGTRLTVT.

This clonotype has a single count. This CDR3 reads CASSLFPAGGLNNEQFF. CDR3 in DNA: TGTGCCAGCAGCCTATTCCCCGCGGGGGGCTTAAACAATGAGCAGTTCTTC. The chain couples TRBV7-8 to TRBJ2-1, with 8 bases identical to TRBD2. Germline CDR1 and CDR2: SGHVS and FQNEAQ. This CDR3 comprises 17 residues. J was trimmed by 5 bases and V by 5 bases; bases with no gene match: 14. Supplemented by reference TRBV7-8 and TRBJ2-1, the full variable domain reads GAGVSQSPRYKVAKRGQDVALRCDPISGHVSLFWYQQALGQGPEFLTYFQNEAQLDKSGLPSDRFFAERPEGSVSTLKIQRTQQEDSAVYLCASSLFPAGGLNNEQFFGPGTRLTVL.

The chain uses TRBV7-9 and TRBJ1-1, with D unresolved. This CDR3 has 15 residues. V gave up 1 base and J gave up 1 base, with 10 bases separating them. Germline assignment: CDR1 SEHNR and CDR2 FQNEAQ (reference sequence). The CDR3 is CASSLVAGRNTEAFF. Here the CDR3 DNA reads TGTGCCAGCAGCTTAGTGGCAGGTAGGAACACTGAAGCTTTCTTT.

The chain combines TRBV6-1 with TRBJ2-2; D not resolved. V dropped 8 bases and J dropped 5 bases, with 6 bases sitting between them. Germline loops: CDR1 MNHNS, CDR2 SASEGT. The CDR3 has 11 amino acids. The CDR3: CASGRTGELFF. In DNA, the CDR3 is TGTGCCAGCGGTAGGACCGGGGAGCTGTTTTTT.

The rearrangement uses TRBV14 and TRBJ1-1; no clear D. Trimming took off 4 bases at V and 5 bases at J, with 14 bases between the two ends. The CDR3 totals 14 residues. Germline V CDR1 and CDR2: SGHDN, FVKESK. The CDR3 is CASSPPSLVTEAFF. CDR3 DNA sequence: TGTGCCAGCAGCCCTCCTTCTTTAGTTACTGAAGCTTTCTTT.

This rearrangement joins TRBV7-3 to TRBJ2-2, with 16 bases that match TRBD2. After removal of 3 bases from V and 5 bases from J, the junction contained 0 bases not matched to a gene. Per germline, CDR1 SGHTA and CDR2 FQGTGA. The CDR3 sequence is 16 residues long. CDR3 DNA sequence: TGTGCCAGCAGCTTGGGACTAGCGGGAGGGACCGGGGAGCTGTTTTTT. This sequence encodes CASSLGLAGGTGELFF. The complete variable domain, with remaining parts taken from reference TRBV7-3 and TRBJ2-2, reads GAGVSQTPSNKVTEKGKYVELRCDPISGHTALYWYRQSLGQGPEFLIYFQGTGAADDSGLPNDRFFAVRPEGSVSTLKIQRTERGDSAVYLCASSLGLAGGTGELFFGEGSRLTVL.

This clonotype was found a few times. CDR3 region: CASGQTGNYGYTF. The DNA of the CDR3 is TGTGCCAGCGGACAGACAGGAAACTATGGCTACACCTTC. The V call is TRBV27, the J call TRBJ1-2; a possible D gene is TRBD1 (6 bases). The CDR3 length is 13 residues. Germline V gives CDR1 MNHEY, CDR2 SMNVEV (reference sequence). Trimming removed 8 bases from V and 2 bases from J, with 12 bases in between.

For the CDR3, the DNA is TGTGCCAGCAGTCTGGACTACAGCTCCTACAATGAGCAGTTCTTC. Translating gives CASSLDYSSYNEQFF. V usage is TRBV2 and J usage is TRBJ2-1; D is possibly TRBD2 (6 bases). Trimming cost V 5 bases and J 0 bases, with 11 bases left between them. Per the germline V gene, CDR1 is SNHLY and CDR2 is FYNNEI. The CDR3 sequence is 15 residues long.

This sequence joins TRBV12-3 or TRBV12-4 and TRBJ1-6; D remains unclear. V lost 0 bases to trimming and J lost 7 bases, with 7 bases between them. This CDR3 region has 14 residues. The CDR3, as DNA: TGTGCCAGCAGTTTAGCGCAACGGAATTCACCCCTCCACTTT. Translating gives CASSLAQRNSPLHF.